The 7 T cell receptor beta chains below all came from one sample that was sequenced in a study of T cells in Graves' hyperthyroidism and ophthalmopathy. The TCR beta CDR3 regions underwent amplification using RNA transcripts as the source. Using the HTBI primer set, a first-round RT-PCR was run on the TCR CDR3. From the multiplex PCR reads, TCRdb called clonotypes with MiXCR, one entry per CDR3 protein. The sample consists of around 400,000 distinct CDR3 sequences, around 25% of them appearing once. Sequenced input: blood. These TCRs come from a man aged 50-60 years with Graves' hyperthyroidism.

The chain carries TRBV27 and TRBJ1-2, with D maybe TRBD1 (5 bases). This CDR3 comprises 14 residues. The V gene lost 7 bases and the J gene lost 8 bases, with 20 bases spanning the gap. The germline V gene has CDR1 MNHEY and CDR2 SMNVEV (reference sequence). The CDR3 reads CASKFRLGGGGYTF. The CDR3 coding sequence is TGTGCCAGCAAGTTCCGGCTGGGGGGGGGGGGCTACACCTTC.

The V gene is TRBV20-1, the J gene TRBJ2-1; TRBD2 is a possible D gene (6 bases). Germline assignment: CDR1 DFQATT and CDR2 SNEGSKA (reference sequence). The CDR3 extends over 13 amino acids. Trimming pared 5 bases from V and 0 bases from J, leaving 8 bases between. The CDR3: CSAAGSSYNEQFF. CDR3 sequence (DNA): TGCAGTGCTGCCGGGAGCTCCTACAATGAGCAGTTCTTC.

There are many counts of this clonotype. The rearrangement uses TRBV3-1 and TRBJ2-7; D might be TRBD2 (6 bases). CDR3 length equals 14 residues. Germline values: CDR1 LGHDT, CDR2 YNNKEL (reference sequence). V lost 5 bases and J 1 base, leaving 12 bases between the germline ends. The CDR3 coding sequence is TGTGCCAGCAGCTCGCGGGACTCTTCCTACGAGCAGTACTTC. It yields the protein CASSSRDSSYEQYF.

This chain uses TRBV11-2 with TRBJ2-7, with D uncertain. The CDR3 is made up of 15 amino acids. Trimming shortened V by 2 bases and J by 1 base, and 12 bases separated the two germline ends. Germline V gives CDR1 SGHAT, CDR2 FQNNGV. The CDR3 sequence is CASSLNLGRSYEQYF. CDR3 nucleotides: TGTGCCAGCAGCTTAAATTTGGGCAGGTCCTACGAGCAGTACTTC.

This clonotype was seen at least ten times. The chain recombines TRBV28 with TRBJ2-7; D perhaps matches TRBD1 (6 bases). CDR1 is MDHEN and CDR2 is SYDVKM in the germline V gene. The CDR3 totals 16 residues. Between the trimmed V and J ends, which lost 4 bases and 3 bases, there was a span of 19 bases. The CDR3 coding sequence is TGTGCCAGCAGTTCACACCGGGACACTGCGTACTACGAGCAGTACTTC. It is translated as CASSSHRDTAYYEQYF.

J is TRBJ2-2 and V is TRBV12-3 or TRBV12-4; D is possibly TRBD2 (5 bases). Trimming pared 10 bases from V and 1 base from J, leaving 10 bases between. The CDR3 contains 13 residues. CDR3 sequence reads: CATKRRNTGELFF. In DNA, the CDR3 is TGTGCCACCAAGCGGAGGAACACCGGGGAGCTGTTTTTT.

The V and J genes are TRBV5-5 and TRBJ2-7, with D possibly being TRBD1 (6 bases). Per the germline V gene, CDR1 is SGHKS and CDR2 is YYEKEE (reference sequence). The CDR3 covers 14 residues. V lost 0 bases, J lost 6 bases, and 13 bases lay in between. The CDR3 is CASSLVSWDTEQYF. The DNA of the CDR3 is TGTGCCAGCAGCTTGGTTTCGTGGGACACCGAGCAGTACTTC. The entire variable domain, with the rest obtained from reference TRBV5-5 and TRBJ2-7, is as follows: DAGVTQSPTHLIKTRGQQVTLRCSPISGHKSVSWYQQVLGQGPQFIFQYYEKEERGRGNFPDRFSARQFPNYSSELNVNALLLGDSALYLCASSLVSWDTEQYFGPGTRLTVT.